These 7 T cell receptor beta chains share one sample of origin, sequenced in a study of T cells in women clearing cervical HPV infection (dated 2018 in TCRdb). Libraries came from the immunoSEQ multiplex PCR assay. TCRdb obtained this table from immuneACCESS and retained in-frame rearrangements with V and J assigned. These tables miss some clones; where compared with another copy, unresolved V genes account for less than half of the shortfall, and the remainder is unexplained. The sample has about 27,000 clones on record. Around 21% of the sample belongs to the ten largest clones. Sequences were obtained from blood buffy coat. All receptors derive from a woman aged 18 to 75 with a cervical HPV16 infection that either progressed to CIN3+ or cleared (not recorded which).

Details on this clone: The read halts 3 residues ahead of the CDR3 end, with the missing end drawn from the germline J gene. This chain joins TRBV5-1 and TRBJ2-4; 7 bases line up with TRBD2. The germline CDR1 and CDR2 sequences are SGHRS and YFSETQ. The trim removed 4 bases at V and 8 bases at J, leaving 3 bases unmatched. The CDR3 sequence is 12 residues long. CDR3 residues: CASSQSGDIQYF. The DNA read from the CDR3 is TGCGCCAGCAGCCAGAGCGGGGACATT.

A remark on this clone: The read gets to within 3 residues of the CDR3 end, and the germline J gene fills in the rest. The same CDR3 also results from other DNA sequences found in this sample. The genes are TRBV7-3 and TRBJ2-5; TRBD1 might be the D (5 bases). V lost 5 bases, J lost 5 bases, and 18 bases lay in between. The CDR3 consists of 15 residues. Germline V lookup: CDR1 SGHTA, CDR2 FQGTGA. CDR3 DNA (partial): TGTGCCAGCAGCCCTCAGCAGGGATCCGGGGAGACC. It specifies CASSPQQGSGET. The complete CDR3 reads CASSPQQGSGETQYF. Based on the CDR3 plus reference TRBV7-3 and TRBJ2-5, the full variable domain is GAGVSQTPSNKVTEKGKYVELRCDPISGHTALYWYRQSLGQGPEFLIYFQGTGAADDSGLPNDRFFAVRPEGSVSTLKIQRTERGDSAVYLCASSPQQGSGETQYFGPGTRLLVL.

Remarks on this clone: Coverage ceases 3 residues before the CDR3 finishes, and the germline J gene fills in the end. The chain links TRBV19 to TRBJ2-3; D uncertain. Trimming took off 3 bases at V and 1 base at J, with 11 bases between the two ends. Germline CDR1 LNHDA, CDR2 SQIVND (reference sequence). The CDR3 length is 15 residues. This CDR3 reads CASSMISVGTDTQYF. The DNA read from the CDR3 is TGTGCCAGTAGTATGATCAGCGTAGGCACAGATACG.

On this clone itself: The read comes to an end 3 residues before the CDR3 does, leaving the germline J gene to fill in the end. The V call is TRBV5-1, the J call TRBJ2-2, with 8 bases fitting TRBD2. V shed 3 bases, J shed 2 bases, and the junction held 3 bases outside the gene matches. The CDR3 covers 15 residues. Germline V CDR1 and CDR2: SGHRS, YFSETQ. The CDR3 sequence is CASSSGGGNTGELFF. The covered CDR3 bases are TGCGCCAGCAGCTCGGGGGGGGGCAACACCGGGGAG.

On this clone itself: The sequence runs out 3 residues before the end of the CDR3; the remainder is reconstructed from the germline J gene. The chain links TRBV12-3 or TRBV12-4 to TRBJ1-5, with 9 nucleotides matching TRBD1. V trimming: 3 bases; J trimming: 4 bases; junction bases outside the gene matches: 4. This CDR3 comprises 15 residues. CDR3 amino acids: CASSLLTGGNQPQHF. The sequenced CDR3 bases are TGTGCCAGCAGTTTGTTGACAGGGGGGAATCAGCCC.

On this clone itself: The CDR3 is cut off 3 residues early in the read; its end comes from the germline J gene. V and J are TRBV5-6 and TRBJ1-1; D is uncertain. Looked up from germline, CDR1 is SGHDT and CDR2 is YYEEEE. Trimming pared 7 bases from V and 7 bases from J, leaving 11 bases between. The CDR3 contains 11 residues. CDR3 amino acids: CASSRGFEAFF. The DNA read from the CDR3 is TGTGCCAGCTCTAGAGGTTTTGAA.

As to this clone: The read terminates 3 residues ahead of where the CDR3 ends, so the germline J gene completes it. The V gene is TRBV19, the J gene TRBJ1-5; 7 nucleotides align to TRBD1. Germline CDR1 LNHDA, CDR2 SQIVND (reference sequence). The V gene end was trimmed by 3 bases and the J gene end by 1 base; junction bases not matched to a gene: 3. This CDR3 is built from 15 residues. The CDR3 loop is CASSIAGGSNQPQHF. The DNA read from the CDR3 is TGTGCCAGTAGTATCGCAGGGGGGAGCAATCAGCCC.